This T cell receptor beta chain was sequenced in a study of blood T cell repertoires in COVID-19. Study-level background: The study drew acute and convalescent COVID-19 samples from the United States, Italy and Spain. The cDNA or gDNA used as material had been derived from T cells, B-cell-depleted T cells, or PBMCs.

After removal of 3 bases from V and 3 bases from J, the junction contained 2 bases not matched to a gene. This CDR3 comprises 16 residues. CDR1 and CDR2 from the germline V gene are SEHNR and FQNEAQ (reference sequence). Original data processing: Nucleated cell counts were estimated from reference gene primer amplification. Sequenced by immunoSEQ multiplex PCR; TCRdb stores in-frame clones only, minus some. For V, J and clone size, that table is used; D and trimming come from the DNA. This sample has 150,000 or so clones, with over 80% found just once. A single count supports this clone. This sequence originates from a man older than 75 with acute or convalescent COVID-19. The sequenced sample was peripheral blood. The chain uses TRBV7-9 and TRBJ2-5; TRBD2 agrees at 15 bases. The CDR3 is CASSLGLAGGKETQYF. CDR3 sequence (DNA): TGTGCCAGCAGCTTGGGACTAGCGGGAGGAAAAGAGACCCAGTACTTC.